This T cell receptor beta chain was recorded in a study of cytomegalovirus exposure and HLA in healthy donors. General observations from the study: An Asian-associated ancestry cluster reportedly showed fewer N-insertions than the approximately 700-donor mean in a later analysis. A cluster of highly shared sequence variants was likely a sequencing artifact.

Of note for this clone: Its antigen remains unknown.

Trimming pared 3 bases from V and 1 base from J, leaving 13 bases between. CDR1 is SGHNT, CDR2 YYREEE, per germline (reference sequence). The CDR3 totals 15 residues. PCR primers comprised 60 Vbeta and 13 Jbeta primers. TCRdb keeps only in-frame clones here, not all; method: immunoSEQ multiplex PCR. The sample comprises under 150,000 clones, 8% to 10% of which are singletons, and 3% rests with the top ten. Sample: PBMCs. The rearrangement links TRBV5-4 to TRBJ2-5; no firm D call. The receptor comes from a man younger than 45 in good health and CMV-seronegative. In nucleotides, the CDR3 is TGTGCCAGCAGCTCACAGAAACCGCTCCAAGAGACCCAGTACTTC. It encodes CASSSQKPLQETQYF.